Each of the 14 T cell receptor beta chains below was sequenced from the same sample in a study of radiotherapy plus CTLA-4 blockade in lung cancer. The assay was immunoSEQ multiplex PCR, and TCRdb's table has in-frame clones only and misses some. The table has roughly 66,000 clones, over 75% seen once. Sequenced material: peripheral blood, taken from a patient treated with radiotherapy plus ipilimumab. The receptors derive from a human donor with non-small cell lung cancer who had a partial response to radiotherapy plus ipilimumab.

The rearrangement links TRBV7-2 to TRBJ2-7; D call uncertain. V was pared by 5 bases and J by 5 bases, with 28 bases between. Germline values: CDR1 SGHTA, CDR2 FQGNSA. The CDR3 sequence is 18 residues long. The CDR3 DNA is TGTGCCAGCAGCCCAAGAACGTATGCTATCCCGCCCTTCCACGAGCAGTACTTC. Protein product: CASSPRTYAIPPFHEQYF.

This clone was seen more than once but under ten times. The chain uses TRBV5-5 and TRBJ2-7, with TRBD1 as a possible D gene (6 bases). The CDR3 spans 15 residues. Germline V CDR1 and CDR2: SGHKS, YYEKEE (reference sequence). Trimming stripped 0 bases from V and 2 bases from J, with 12 bases between. The CDR3 region is CASSLGATGTYEQYF. CDR3 nucleotide sequence: TGTGCCAGCAGCTTGGGGGCGACAGGTACCTACGAGCAGTACTTC.

This chain connects TRBV19 to TRBJ2-5, with 8 bases matching TRBD2. The CDR3 is 14 residues long. In germline, CDR1 is LNHDA, CDR2 SQIVND (reference sequence). V shed 10 bases and J 5 bases; nucleotides not matched to a gene: 12. The CDR3 DNA reads as TGTGCCACTCAAAGGACTAGCTTAGGGGAGACCCAGTACTTC. It yields the protein CATQRTSLGETQYF.

The chain combines TRBV27 with TRBJ2-1, with a possible D match to TRBD2 (5 bases). CDR3 size: 14 residues. Germline V gene sequence: CDR1 MNHEY, CDR2 SMNVEV (reference sequence). V lost 2 bases, J lost 8 bases, and 13 bases lay in between. This chain's CDR3 is CASSLTDYPYEQFF. CDR3 DNA sequence: TGTGCCAGCAGTTTAACCGACTACCCGTATGAGCAGTTCTTC.

The sample holds one count of this clone. The J gene is TRBJ2-3, the V gene TRBV18, with a weak D call TRBD2 (7 bases). Looked up from germline, CDR1 is KGHSH and CDR2 is LQKENI. The CDR3 contains 16 residues. Trimming stripped 3 bases from V and 3 bases from J, with 16 bases between. CDR3 bases: TGTGCCAGCTCACCGGGGGGGGCCTCAGGAACAGATACGCAGTATTTT. It specifies CASSPGGASGTDTQYF.

The chain employs TRBV7-9 and TRBJ2-7, with 7 nucleotides matching TRBD2. This CDR3 has 13 amino acids. V trimming: 2 bases; J trimming: 6 bases; junction bases outside the gene matches: 4. CDR1 is SEHNR and CDR2 is FQNEAQ in the germline V gene (reference sequence). CDR3 nucleotide sequence: TGTGCCAGCAGCTTACAGACTAGCAGCGAGCAGTACTTC. Protein product: CASSLQTSSEQYF.

This CDR3 is CASSLVRESYNEQFF. For the CDR3, the DNA is TGTGCCAGCAGCTTAGTTCGGGAGAGCTACAATGAGCAGTTCTTC. This sequence joins TRBV7-6 and TRBJ2-1, with a tentative D call TRBD2 (6 bases). CDR3 length equals 15 residues. Trimming pared 1 base from V and 3 bases from J, leaving 10 bases between. The V gene's germline CDR1 is SGHVS and CDR2 FNYEAQ.

The CDR3 nucleotides read TGTGCCAGCAGTTTCGTCAGCGGTCAGCCCCAGCATTTT. Translated, it gives CASSFVSGQPQHF. The chain combines TRBV27 with TRBJ1-5; D is unresolved. The CDR3 consists of 13 residues. V dropped 3 bases and J dropped 6 bases, with 9 bases sitting between them. CDR1 and CDR2 from the germline V gene are MNHEY and SMNVEV (reference sequence).

The chain links TRBV5-1 to TRBJ2-1, with TRBD2 matching over 7 bases. V lost 4 bases to trimming and J lost 5 bases; unmatched junction nucleotides: 3. The CDR3 is made up of 13 amino acids. Germline CDR1 and CDR2: SGHRS and YFSETQ. The CDR3 DNA reads as TGCGCCAGCAGCCAGGGACTACACAATGAGCAGTTCTTC. Encoded protein: CASSQGLHNEQFF.

The chain is built from TRBV15 and TRBJ1-4; D is uncertain. Trimming removed 1 base from V and 0 bases from J, with 12 bases in between. In germline, CDR1 is LNHNV, CDR2 YYDKDF (reference sequence). The CDR3 has 17 residues. CDR3 bases: TGTGCCACCAGCAGAGGACCAGGTTTTGCAACTAATGAAAAACTGTTTTTT. Translated, it gives CATSRGPGFATNEKLFF.

As DNA, the CDR3 is TGCGCCAGCAGTGTCGGGAGGGCCCCCAATGAGCAGTTCTTC. Its translation is CASSVGRAPNEQFF. The chain uses TRBV10-1 and TRBJ2-1; 8 positions match TRBD2. Germline-derived CDR1 and CDR2 are WNHNN and SYGVQD (reference sequence). There are 14 residues in the CDR3. V lost 4 bases, J lost 6 bases, and 5 bases stayed unmatched.

J is TRBJ2-2 and V is TRBV7-8; D may be TRBD2 (8 bases). V shed 0 bases and J shed 7 bases, with 21 bases lying between them. Germline lookup yields CDR1 SGHVS and CDR2 FQNEAQ. CDR3 length equals 18 residues. The CDR3: CASSLAGTAGVVFGELFF. CDR3 nucleotides: TGTGCCAGCAGCTTAGCAGGGACAGCGGGAGTGGTTTTCGGGGAGCTGTTTTTT. The variable domain in full, completed from reference TRBV7-8 and TRBJ2-2, reads GAGVSQSPRYKVAKRGQDVALRCDPISGHVSLFWYQQALGQGPEFLTYFQNEAQLDKSGLPSDRFFAERPEGSVSTLKIQRTQQEDSAVYLCASSLAGTAGVVFGELFFGEGSRLTVL.

The chain has TRBV7-7 and TRBJ2-7; D remains ambiguous. Trimming took off 1 base at V and 0 bases at J, with 7 bases between the two ends. Per germline, CDR1 SSHAT and CDR2 FNYEAQ (reference sequence). CDR3 length equals 14 residues. CDR3 sequence (DNA): TGTGCCAGCAGCTTAGACGCCAGCTCCTACGAGCAGTACTTC. Amino acid sequence: CASSLDASSYEQYF.

V and J are TRBV5-6 and TRBJ1-4, with TRBD1 matching 7 bases. Per germline, CDR1 SGHDT and CDR2 YYEEEE. CDR3 length: 15 amino acids. J lost 4 bases, V lost 4 bases, and 7 bases had no gene match. The CDR3 DNA is TGTGCCAGCAGCCCCCGAGGACAGGTTAATGAAAAACTGTTTTTT. Its protein is CASSPRGQVNEKLFF.